Listed here is a single TCR beta chain. What it binds is not known. This sample was included in a study of chemoradiotherapy in HPV16-positive cancers. Study-level background: Functional T-cell assays on a couple of HPV16-positive patients' cells defined candidate HPV-specific clones and common TCR motifs. General study points: Candidate HPV-specific clones and E7-related TCR motifs grew in tumor during treatment. The functional HPV-specific definition rests on just a couple of HPV16-positive patients.

Some clones are missing from TCRdb's copy, which holds only in-frame ones; the method was immunoSEQ multiplex PCR. Here the sample spans about 9,000 clones, about 79% being singletons. The CDR3 covers 15 residues. The germline gives CDR1 MDHEN, CDR2 SYDVKM. Trimming took 7 bases from V and 6 from J; bases not matched to a gene: 10. Repertoires were sampled repeatedly during chemoradiotherapy. The chain has TRBV28 and TRBJ2-2, with 8 bases identical to TRBD2. The receptor was derived from a human donor with HPV-associated anogenital cancer. Collection of the sample occurred from a patient who underwent chemoradiotherapy. CDR3 nucleotide sequence: TGTGCCAGCACCCCAGGGCTAGCGGGCGCCGGGGAGCTGTTTTTT. Protein sequence: CASTPGLAGAGELFF.